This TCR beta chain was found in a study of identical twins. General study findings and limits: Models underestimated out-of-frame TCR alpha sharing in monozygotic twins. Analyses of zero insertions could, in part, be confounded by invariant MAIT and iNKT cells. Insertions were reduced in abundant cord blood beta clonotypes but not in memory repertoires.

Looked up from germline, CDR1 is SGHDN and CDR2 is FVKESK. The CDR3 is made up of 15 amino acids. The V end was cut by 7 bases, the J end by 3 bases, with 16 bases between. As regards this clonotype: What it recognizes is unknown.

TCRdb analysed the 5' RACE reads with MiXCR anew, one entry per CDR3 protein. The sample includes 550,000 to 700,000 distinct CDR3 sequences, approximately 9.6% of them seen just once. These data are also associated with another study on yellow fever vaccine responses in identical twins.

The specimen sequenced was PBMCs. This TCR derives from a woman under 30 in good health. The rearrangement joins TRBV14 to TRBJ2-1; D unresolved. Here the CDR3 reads CASTIPGRNYNEQFF. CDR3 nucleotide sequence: TGTGCCAGCACAATTCCCGGACGAAACTACAATGAGCAGTTCTTC.